This T cell receptor beta chain was sequenced during a study of graft-versus-host responses after intestinal transplantation. General study findings and limits: Allografts carried high graft-versus-host to host-versus-graft clonal ratios in patients having graft-donor T cell macrochimerism.

The V gene's germline CDR1 is SNHLY and CDR2 FYNNEI. V lost 3 bases, J lost 8 bases, and 13 bases lay in between. This CDR3 is built from 13 residues. Researchers processed graft tissue to release intraepithelial and lamina propria lymphocytes. Using immunoSEQ multiplex PCR, the repertoire was profiled, and TCRdb retains in-frame clones only, with some absent. The repertoire has 15,000 to 20,000 clones, 70% to 85% of them found once; the top ten carry about 5.5%. With regard to this clone: Its antigen is not known.

This sequence joins TRBV2 and TRBJ1-2; D possibly corresponds to TRBD1 (5 bases). Sample: ileum tissue, taken 17 days after transplant. This TCR derives from a human patient who received an intestinal transplant, so some T cells may come from the graft donor. The CDR3 loop reads CASSDEGKGGYTF. CDR3 sequence (DNA): TGTGCCAGCAGTGACGAGGGAAAGGGGGGCTACACCTTC.